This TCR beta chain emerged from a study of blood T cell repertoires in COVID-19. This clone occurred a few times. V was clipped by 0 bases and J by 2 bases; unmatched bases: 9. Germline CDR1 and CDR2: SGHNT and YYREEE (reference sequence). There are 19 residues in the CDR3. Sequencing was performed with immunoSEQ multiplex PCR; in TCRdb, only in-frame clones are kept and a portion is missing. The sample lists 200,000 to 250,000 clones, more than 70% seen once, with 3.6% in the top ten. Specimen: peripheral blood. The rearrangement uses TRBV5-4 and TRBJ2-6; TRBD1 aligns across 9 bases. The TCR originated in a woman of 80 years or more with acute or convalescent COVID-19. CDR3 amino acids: CASSLAPTGGRTGANVLTF. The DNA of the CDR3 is TGTGCCAGCAGCTTGGCCCCGACAGGGGGGCGAACTGGGGCCAACGTCCTGACTTTC.